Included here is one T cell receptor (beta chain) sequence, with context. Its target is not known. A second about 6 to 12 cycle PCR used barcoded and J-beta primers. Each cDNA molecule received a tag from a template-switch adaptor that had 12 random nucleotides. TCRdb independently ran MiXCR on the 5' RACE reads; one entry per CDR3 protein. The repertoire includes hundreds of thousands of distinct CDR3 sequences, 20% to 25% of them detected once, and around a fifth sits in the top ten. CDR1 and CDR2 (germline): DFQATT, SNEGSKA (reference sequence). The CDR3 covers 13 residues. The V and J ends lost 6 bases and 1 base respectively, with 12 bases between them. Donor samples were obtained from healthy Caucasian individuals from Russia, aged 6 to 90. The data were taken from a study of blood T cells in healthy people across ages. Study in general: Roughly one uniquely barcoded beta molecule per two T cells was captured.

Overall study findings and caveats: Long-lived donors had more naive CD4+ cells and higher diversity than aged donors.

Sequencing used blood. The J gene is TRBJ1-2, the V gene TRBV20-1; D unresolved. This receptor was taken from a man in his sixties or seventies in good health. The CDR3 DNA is TGCAGTGCCAAGAAGACGGTTAACTATGGCTACACCTTC. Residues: CSAKKTVNYGYTF.